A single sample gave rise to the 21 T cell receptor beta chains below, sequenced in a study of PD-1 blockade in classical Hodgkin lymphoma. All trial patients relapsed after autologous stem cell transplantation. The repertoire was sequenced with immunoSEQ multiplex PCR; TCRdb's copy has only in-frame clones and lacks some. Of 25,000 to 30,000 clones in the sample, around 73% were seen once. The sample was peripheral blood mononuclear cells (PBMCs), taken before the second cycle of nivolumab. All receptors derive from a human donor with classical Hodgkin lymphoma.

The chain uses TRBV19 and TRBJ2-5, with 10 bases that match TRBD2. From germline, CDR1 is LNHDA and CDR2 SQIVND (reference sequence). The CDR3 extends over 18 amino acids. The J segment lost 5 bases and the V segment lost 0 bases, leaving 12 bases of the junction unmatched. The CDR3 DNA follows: TGTGCCAGTAGTATAGATCACCTAGCGGGGGCCGGGGGTGAGACCCAGTACTTC. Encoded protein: CASSIDHLAGAGGETQYF.

CDR3 nucleotides: TGTGCCAGCAGTCGCGGGGGGGCCGGTCCCGGGGAGCTGTTTTTT. It translates to CASSRGGAGPGELFF. This chain uses TRBV9 with TRBJ2-2; 9 bases align to TRBD2. The CDR3 totals 15 residues. Unmatched junction bases numbered 8, after V lost 5 bases and J lost 6 bases. The germline gives CDR1 SGDLS, CDR2 YYNGEE.

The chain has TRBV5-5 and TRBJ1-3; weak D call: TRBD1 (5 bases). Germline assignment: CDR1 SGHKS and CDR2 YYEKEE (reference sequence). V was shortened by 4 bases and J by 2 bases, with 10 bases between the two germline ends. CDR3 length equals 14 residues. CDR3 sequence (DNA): TGTGCCAGCAGCGTGTGGGGGGCTGGAAACACCATATATTTT. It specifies CASSVWGAGNTIYF.

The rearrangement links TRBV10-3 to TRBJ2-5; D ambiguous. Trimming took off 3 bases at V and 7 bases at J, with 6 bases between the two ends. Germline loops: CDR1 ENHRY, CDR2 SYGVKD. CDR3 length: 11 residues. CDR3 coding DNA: TGTGCCATCAGTGATATTCGGACCCAGTACTTC. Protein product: CAISDIRTQYF.

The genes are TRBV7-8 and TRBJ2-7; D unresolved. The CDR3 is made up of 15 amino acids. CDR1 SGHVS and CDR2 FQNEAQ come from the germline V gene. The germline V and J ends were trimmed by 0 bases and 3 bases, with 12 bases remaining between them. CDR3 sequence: CASSLAGSGGYEQYF. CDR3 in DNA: TGTGCCAGCAGCTTAGCGGGCAGTGGTGGCTACGAGCAGTACTTC.

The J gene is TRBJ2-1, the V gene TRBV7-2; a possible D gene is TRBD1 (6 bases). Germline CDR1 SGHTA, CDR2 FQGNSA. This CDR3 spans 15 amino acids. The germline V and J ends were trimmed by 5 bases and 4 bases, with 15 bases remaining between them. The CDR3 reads CASSITGTTYNEQFF. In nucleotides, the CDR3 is TGTGCCAGCAGCATAACCGGGACAACTTACAATGAGCAGTTCTTC.

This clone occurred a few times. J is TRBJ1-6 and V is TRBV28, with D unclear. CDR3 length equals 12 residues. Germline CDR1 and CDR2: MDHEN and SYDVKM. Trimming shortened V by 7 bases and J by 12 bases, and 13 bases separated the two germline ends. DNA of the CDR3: TGTGCCAGCACTCCCCCACGGGGACCCCTCCACTTT. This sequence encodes CASTPPRGPLHF.

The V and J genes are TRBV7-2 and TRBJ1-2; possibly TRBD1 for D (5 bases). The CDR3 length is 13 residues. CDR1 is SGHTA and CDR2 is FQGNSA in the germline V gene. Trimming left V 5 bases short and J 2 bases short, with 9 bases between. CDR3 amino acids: CASSGTVNYGYTF. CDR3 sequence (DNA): TGTGCCAGCAGCGGGACGGTCAACTATGGCTACACCTTC.

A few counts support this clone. This CDR3 reads CASSVNEGTQYF. Here the CDR3 DNA reads TGTGCCAGCAGCGTAAACGAGGGTACGCAGTATTTT. This chain links TRBV9 with TRBJ2-3; possible D gene TRBD2, 5 bases. From germline, CDR1 is SGDLS and CDR2 YYNGEE. This CDR3 region has 12 residues. Trimming stripped 1 base from V and 8 bases from J, with 8 bases between.

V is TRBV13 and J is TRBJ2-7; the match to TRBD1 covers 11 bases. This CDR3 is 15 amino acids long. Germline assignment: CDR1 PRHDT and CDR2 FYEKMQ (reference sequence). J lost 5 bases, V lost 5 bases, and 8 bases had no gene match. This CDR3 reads CASSARGQGVHEQYF. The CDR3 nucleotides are TGTGCCAGCAGCGCTAGGGGACAGGGGGTCCACGAGCAGTACTTC.

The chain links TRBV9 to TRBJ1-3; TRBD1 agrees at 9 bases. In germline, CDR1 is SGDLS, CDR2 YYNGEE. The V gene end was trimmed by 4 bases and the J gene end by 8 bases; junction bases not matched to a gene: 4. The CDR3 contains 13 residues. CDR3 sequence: CASSLQGADTIYF. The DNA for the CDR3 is TGTGCCAGCAGCCTACAGGGGGCGGACACCATATATTTT.

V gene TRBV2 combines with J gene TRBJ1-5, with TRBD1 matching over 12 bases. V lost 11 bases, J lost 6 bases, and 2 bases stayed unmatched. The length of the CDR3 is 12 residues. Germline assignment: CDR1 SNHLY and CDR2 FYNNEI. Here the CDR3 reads CAGTGGGQPQHF. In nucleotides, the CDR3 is TGTGCCGGGACAGGGGGCGGTCAGCCCCAGCATTTT.

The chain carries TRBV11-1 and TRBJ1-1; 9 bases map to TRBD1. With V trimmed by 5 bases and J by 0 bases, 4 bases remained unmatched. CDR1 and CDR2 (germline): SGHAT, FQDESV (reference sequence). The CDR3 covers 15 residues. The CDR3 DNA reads TGTGCCAGCAGCCTACAGGGGGCCATGAACACTGAAGCTTTCTTT. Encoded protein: CASSLQGAMNTEAFF.

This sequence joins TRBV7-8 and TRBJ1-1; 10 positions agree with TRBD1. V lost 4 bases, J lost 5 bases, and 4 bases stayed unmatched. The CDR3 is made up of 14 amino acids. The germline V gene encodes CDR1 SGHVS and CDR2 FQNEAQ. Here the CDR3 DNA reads TGTGCCAGCAGCTGGGGACAGGGGCTTACTGAAGCTTTCTTT. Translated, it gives CASSWGQGLTEAFF. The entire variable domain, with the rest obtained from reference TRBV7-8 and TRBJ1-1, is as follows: GAGVSQSPRYKVAKRGQDVALRCDPISGHVSLFWYQQALGQGPEFLTYFQNEAQLDKSGLPSDRFFAERPEGSVSTLKIQRTQQEDSAVYLCASSWGQGLTEAFFGQGTRLTVV.

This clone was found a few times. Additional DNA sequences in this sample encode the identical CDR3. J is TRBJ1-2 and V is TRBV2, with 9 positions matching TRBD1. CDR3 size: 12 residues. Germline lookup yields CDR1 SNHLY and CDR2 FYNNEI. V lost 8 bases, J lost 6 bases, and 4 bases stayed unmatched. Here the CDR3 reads CASSGQGDGYTF. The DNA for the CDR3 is TGTGCCAGCTCGGGACAGGGCGATGGCTACACCTTC.

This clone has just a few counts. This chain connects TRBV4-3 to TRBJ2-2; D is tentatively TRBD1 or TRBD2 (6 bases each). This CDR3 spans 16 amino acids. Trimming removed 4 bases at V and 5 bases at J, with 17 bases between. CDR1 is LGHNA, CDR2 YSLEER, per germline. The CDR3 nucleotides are TGCGCCAGCAGCCGGAACTCGGGGGCCCCAACCGGGGAGCTGTTTTTT. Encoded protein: CASSRNSGAPTGELFF.

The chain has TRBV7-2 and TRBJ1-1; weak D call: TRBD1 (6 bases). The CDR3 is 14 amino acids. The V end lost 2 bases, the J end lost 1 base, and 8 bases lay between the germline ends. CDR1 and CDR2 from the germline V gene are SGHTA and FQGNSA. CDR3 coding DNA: TGTGCCAGCAGCTTAAAGACAGGGAACACTGAAGCTTTCTTT. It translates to CASSLKTGNTEAFF.

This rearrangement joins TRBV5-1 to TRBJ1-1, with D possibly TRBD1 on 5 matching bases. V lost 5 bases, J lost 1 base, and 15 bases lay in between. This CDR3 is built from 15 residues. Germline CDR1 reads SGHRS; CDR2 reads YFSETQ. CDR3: CASRRGGSTNTEAFF. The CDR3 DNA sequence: TGCGCCAGCAGGCGGGGGGGAAGTACGAACACTGAAGCTTTCTTT.

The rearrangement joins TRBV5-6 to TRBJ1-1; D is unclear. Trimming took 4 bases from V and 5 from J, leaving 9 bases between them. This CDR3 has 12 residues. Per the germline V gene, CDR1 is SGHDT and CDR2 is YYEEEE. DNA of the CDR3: TGTGCCAGCAGCCTGACATCAACTGAAGCTTTCTTT. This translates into CASSLTSTEAFF.

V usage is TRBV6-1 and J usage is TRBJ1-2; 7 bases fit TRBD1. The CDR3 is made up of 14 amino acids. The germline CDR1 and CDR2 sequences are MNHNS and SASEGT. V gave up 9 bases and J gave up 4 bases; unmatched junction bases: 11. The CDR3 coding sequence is TGTGCCAGTACTCAATACCGGGACAGCTATGGCTACACCTTC. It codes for CASTQYRDSYGYTF.

The CDR3 region is CASSQESSGARGYTF. CDR3 nucleotides: TGCGCCAGCAGCCAAGAAAGTTCAGGGGCGAGGGGCTACACCTTC. V is TRBV4-3 and J is TRBJ1-2, with D perhaps matching TRBD1 (6 bases). Trimming stripped 0 bases from V and 8 bases from J, with 16 bases between. The CDR3 has 15 amino acids. Looked up from germline, CDR1 is LGHNA and CDR2 is YSLEER.